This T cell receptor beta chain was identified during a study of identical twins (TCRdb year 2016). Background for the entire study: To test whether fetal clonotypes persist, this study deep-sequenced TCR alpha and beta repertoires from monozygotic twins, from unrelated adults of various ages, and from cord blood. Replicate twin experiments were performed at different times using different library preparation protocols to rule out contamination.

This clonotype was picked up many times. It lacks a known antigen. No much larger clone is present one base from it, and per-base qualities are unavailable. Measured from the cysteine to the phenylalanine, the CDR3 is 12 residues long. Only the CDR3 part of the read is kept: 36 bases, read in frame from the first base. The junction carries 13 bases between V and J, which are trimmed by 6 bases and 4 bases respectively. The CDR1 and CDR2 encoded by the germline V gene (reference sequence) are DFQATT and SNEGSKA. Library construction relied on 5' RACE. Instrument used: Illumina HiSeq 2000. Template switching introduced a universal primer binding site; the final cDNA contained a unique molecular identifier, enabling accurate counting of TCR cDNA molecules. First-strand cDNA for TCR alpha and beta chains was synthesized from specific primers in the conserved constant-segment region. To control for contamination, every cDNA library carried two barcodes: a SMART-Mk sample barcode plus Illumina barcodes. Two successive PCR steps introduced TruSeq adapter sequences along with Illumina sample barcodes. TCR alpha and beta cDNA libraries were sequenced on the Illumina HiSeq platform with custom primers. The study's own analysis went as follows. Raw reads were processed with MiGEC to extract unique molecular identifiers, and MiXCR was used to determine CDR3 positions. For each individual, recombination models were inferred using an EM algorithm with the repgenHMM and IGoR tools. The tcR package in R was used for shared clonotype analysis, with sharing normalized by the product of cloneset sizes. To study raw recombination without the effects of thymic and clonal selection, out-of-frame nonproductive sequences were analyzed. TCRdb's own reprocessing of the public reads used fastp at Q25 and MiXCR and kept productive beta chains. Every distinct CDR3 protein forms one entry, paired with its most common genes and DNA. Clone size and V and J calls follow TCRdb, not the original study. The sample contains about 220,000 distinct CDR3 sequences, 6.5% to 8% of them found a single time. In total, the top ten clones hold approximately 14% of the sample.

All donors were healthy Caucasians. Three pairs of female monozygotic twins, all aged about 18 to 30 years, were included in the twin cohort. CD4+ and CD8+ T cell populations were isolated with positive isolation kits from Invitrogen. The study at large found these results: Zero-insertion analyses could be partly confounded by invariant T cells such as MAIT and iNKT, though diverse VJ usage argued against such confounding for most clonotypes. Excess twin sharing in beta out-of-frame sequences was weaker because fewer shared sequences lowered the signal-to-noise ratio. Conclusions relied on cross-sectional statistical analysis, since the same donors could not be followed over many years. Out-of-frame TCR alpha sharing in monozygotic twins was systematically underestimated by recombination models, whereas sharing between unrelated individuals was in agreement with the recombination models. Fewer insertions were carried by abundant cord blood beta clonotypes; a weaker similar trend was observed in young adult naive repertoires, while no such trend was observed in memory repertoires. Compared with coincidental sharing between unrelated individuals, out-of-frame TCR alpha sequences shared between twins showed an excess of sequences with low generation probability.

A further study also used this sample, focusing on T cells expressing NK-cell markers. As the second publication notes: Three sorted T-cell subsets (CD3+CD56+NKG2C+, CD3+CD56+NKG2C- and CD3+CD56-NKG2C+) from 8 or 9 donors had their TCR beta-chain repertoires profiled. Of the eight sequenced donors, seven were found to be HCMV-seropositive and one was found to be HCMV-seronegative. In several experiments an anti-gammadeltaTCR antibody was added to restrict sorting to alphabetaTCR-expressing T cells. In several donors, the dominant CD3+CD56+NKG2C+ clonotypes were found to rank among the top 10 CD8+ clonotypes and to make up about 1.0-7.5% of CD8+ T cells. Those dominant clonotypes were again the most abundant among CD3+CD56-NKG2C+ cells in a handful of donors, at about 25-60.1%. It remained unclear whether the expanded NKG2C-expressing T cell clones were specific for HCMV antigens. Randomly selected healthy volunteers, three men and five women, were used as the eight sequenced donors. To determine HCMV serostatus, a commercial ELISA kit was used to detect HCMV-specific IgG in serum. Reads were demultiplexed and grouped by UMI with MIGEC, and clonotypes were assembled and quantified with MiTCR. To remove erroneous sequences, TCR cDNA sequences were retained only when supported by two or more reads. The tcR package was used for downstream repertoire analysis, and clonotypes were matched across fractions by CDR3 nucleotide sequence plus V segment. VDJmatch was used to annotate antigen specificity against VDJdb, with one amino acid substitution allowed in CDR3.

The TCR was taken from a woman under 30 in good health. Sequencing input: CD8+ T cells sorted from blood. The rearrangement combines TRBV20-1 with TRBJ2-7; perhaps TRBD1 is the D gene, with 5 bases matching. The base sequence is TGCAGTGCGTCCAGGGCAAATTACGAGCAGTACTTC. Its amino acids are CSASRANYEQYF.